This T cell receptor beta chain stems from a study of cytomegalovirus exposure and HLA in healthy donors. The PCR contained 60 Vbeta and 13 Jbeta primers. The data were produced by immunoSEQ multiplex PCR, yet TCRdb's version contains in-frame clones alone and is incomplete. This table has under 130,000 clones, around two thirds appearing once. Unmatched junction bases numbered 5, after V lost 7 bases and J lost 2 bases. This CDR3 has 15 amino acids. CDR1 is LGHNT and CDR2 is FRNRAP in the germline V gene. This clone was counted between two and nine times. What was sequenced was PBMCs. The V gene is TRBV12-5, the J gene TRBJ2-3, with TRBD2 identical over 11 bases. The origin of this receptor is a man aged 45-65 years in good health and CMV-seropositive. CDR3 sequence (DNA): TGTGCTAGTGCTCTGACTAGCGGGAACACAGATACGCAGTATTTT. Translation: CASALTSGNTDTQYF.